This T cell receptor (beta chain) was sequenced for a study of cytomegalovirus exposure and HLA in healthy donors. Turning to the study itself: Previous work identified 120 million or so unique TCR beta sequences from about 200 million T cells.

Regarding the study as a whole: Immune exposure information comprised only CMV serostatus. Among TCR beta chains, those listed as cytomegalovirus-associated numbered about 150.

The PCR had 60 Vbeta and 13 Jbeta primers. Method: immunoSEQ multiplex PCR; TCRdb's copy keeps in-frame clones and lacks some. The data hold more than 150,000 clones, with approximately 84% observed a single time. This clone was counted only a few times. Its antigen is unidentified. This CDR3 contains 15 residues. The junction had 14 bases not matched to a gene; V was cut back by 5 bases and J by 7 bases. Germline CDR1 MNHEY, CDR2 SVGAGI. The rearrangement uses TRBV6-5 and TRBJ2-7, with TRBD1 matching 7 bases. The sample comprised PBMCs. This clonotype originated in a man aged 50-60 years in good health and CMV-seronegative. The CDR3: CASSIPGTEFFEQYF. In DNA form, the CDR3 reads TGTGCCAGCAGTATTCCCGGGACAGAATTTTTTGAGCAGTACTTC.